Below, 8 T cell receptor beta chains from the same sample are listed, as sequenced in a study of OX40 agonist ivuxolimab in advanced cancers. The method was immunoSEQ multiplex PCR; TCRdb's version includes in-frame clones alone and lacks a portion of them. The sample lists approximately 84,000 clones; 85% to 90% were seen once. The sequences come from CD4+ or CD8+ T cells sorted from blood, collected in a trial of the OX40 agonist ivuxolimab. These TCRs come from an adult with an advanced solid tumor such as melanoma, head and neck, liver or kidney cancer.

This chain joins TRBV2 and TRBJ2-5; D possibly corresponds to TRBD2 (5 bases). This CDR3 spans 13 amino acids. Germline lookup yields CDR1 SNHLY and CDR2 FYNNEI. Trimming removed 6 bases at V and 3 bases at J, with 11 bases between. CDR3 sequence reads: CASSGGREETQYF. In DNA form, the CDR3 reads TGTGCCAGCAGCGGAGGACGGGAAGAGACCCAGTACTTC.

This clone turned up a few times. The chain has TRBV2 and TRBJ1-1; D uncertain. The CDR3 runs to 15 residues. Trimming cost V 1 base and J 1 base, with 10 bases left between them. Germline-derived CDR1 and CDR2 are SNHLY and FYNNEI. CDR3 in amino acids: CASSEGRGRNTEAFF. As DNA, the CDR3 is TGTGCCAGCAGTGAAGGCCGTGGTAGGAACACTGAAGCTTTCTTT.

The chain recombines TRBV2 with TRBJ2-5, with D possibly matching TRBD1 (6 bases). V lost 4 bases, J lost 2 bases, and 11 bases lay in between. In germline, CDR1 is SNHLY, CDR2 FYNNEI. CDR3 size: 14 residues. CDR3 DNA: TGTGCCAGCAGTGCGACAGGCCTACAAGAGACCCAGTACTTC. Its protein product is CASSATGLQETQYF.

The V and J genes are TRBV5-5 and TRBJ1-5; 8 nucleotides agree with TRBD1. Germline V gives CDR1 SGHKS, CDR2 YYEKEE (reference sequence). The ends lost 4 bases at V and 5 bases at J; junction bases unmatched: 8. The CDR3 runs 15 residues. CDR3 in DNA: TGTGCCAGCAGCAGACGGACAGGGCCGGATCAGCCCCAGCATTTT. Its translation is CASSRRTGPDQPQHF.

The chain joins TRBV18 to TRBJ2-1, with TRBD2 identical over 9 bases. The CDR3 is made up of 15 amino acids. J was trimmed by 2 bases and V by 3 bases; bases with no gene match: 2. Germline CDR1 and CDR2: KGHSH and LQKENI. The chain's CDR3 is CASSPTSGTYNEQFF. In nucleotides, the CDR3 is TGTGCCAGCTCACCGACTAGCGGAACCTACAATGAGCAGTTCTTC.

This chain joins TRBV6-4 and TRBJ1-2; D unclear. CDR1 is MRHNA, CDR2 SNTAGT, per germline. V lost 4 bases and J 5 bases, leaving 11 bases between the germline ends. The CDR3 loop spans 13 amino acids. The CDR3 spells CASSADGWYGYTF. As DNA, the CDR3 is TGTGCCAGCAGTGCAGACGGATGGTATGGCTACACCTTC.

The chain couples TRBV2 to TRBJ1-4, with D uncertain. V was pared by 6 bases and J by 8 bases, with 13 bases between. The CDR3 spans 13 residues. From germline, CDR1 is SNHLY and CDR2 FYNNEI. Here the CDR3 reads CASRVMVNEKLFF. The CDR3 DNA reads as TGTGCCAGCAGAGTGATGGTAAACGAAAAACTGTTTTTT.

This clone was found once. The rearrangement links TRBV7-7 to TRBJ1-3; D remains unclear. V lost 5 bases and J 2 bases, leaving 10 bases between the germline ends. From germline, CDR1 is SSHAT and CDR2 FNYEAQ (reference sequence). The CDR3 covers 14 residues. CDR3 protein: CASSLLPTGNTIYF. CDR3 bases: TGTGCCAGCAGCCTCCTACCTACTGGAAACACCATATATTTT.